The TCR beta chain under discussion was sequenced for a study of cytotoxic CD8 clonotypes in ibrutinib-treated CLL. At the level of the study: Response specimens were obtained following a median treatment duration of roughly 12 months, with a range of 6 to 36.

Study results and limitations: Circulating CD8+ T-cell counts were tracked by baseline clonality, which exceeded that of age-matched healthy donors.

Points on this clone: Its antigen is not known.

Sequencing used immunoSEQ multiplex PCR; TCRdb keeps in-frame clones, though not all of them. The sample contains roughly 150,000 clones, more than 75% of which appear only once. The input for sequencing was PBMCs, taken after 12 months of ibrutinib treatment. This TCR came from a human donor with chronic lymphocytic leukemia.

CDR3 residues: CASSEAMGDPLHF. CDR3 coding DNA: TGTGCCAGCAGTGAAGCTATGGGGGATCCCCTCCACTTT. The chain carries TRBV6-1 and TRBJ1-6; D may be TRBD1 (5 bases). Germline CDR1 and CDR2: MNHNS and SASEGT. Trimming pared 0 bases from V and 13 bases from J, leaving 10 bases between. CDR3 length: 13 amino acids.